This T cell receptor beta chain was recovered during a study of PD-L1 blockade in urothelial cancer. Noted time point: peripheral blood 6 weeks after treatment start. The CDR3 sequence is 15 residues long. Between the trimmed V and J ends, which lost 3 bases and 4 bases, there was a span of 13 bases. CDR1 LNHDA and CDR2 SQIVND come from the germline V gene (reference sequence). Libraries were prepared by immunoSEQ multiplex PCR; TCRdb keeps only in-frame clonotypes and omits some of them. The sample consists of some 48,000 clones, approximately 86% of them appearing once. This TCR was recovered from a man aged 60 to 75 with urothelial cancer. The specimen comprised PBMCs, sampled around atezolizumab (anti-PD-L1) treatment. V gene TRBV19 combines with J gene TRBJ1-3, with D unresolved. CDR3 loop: CASSIAGQPGNTIYF. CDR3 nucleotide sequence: TGTGCCAGTAGTATTGCAGGCCAACCCGGAAACACCATATATTTT.